The 5 T cell receptor beta chains reported below all come from one sample, sequenced in a study of CD8 T cells in Susac syndrome. Random hexamers primed reverse transcription of roughly 0.5 to 1 ug RNA. Each CDR3 protein gets one entry after TCRdb re-called the immunoSEQ multiplex PCR reads with MiXCR. The sample holds some 260,000 distinct CDR3 sequences, approximately 84% seen once. The sample comprised CD8+ T cells from PBMCs. All receptors come from a human donor with multiple sclerosis.

The chain couples TRBV10-3 to TRBJ1-3; D gene uncertain. The CDR3 consists of 15 residues. The V and J ends lost 3 bases and 0 bases respectively, with 9 bases between them. Germline V gene sequence: CDR1 ENHRY, CDR2 SYGVKD. Written as DNA, the CDR3 is TGTGCCATCAGTGATGAGGGTAACTCTGGAAACACCATATATTTT. This sequence encodes CAISDEGNSGNTIYF.

This clonotype was observed a few times. V and J are TRBV20-1 and TRBJ2-7, with 10 nucleotides matching TRBD2. CDR3 length equals 14 residues. V dropped 4 bases and J dropped 2; count of bases not matched to a gene: 5. Germline CDR1 reads DFQATT; CDR2 reads SNEGSKA (reference sequence). Here the CDR3 DNA reads TGCAGTGCTATAGAGCGGGAGGGCACCTACGAGCAGTACTTC. It codes for CSAIEREGTYEQYF.

The rearrangement joins TRBV7-9 to TRBJ2-7; 10 nucleotides line up with TRBD2. The CDR3 covers 13 residues. Looked up from germline, CDR1 is SEHNR and CDR2 is FQNEAQ (reference sequence). J was trimmed by 6 bases and V by 2 bases; bases with no gene match: 1. The CDR3 nucleotides are TGTGCCAGCAGCTTACTAGCGGGAGTCGAGCAGTACTTC. Translation: CASSLLAGVEQYF.

V gene TRBV27 combines with J gene TRBJ2-1; the match to TRBD2 covers 9 bases. V trimming: 4 bases; J trimming: 8 bases; junction bases outside the gene matches: 6. Germline CDR1 MNHEY, CDR2 SMNVEV (reference sequence). The CDR3 covers 14 residues. The DNA for the CDR3 is TGTGCCAGCAGTTGGGCGGGAGGGCTGGATGAGCAGTTCTTC. Translating gives CASSWAGGLDEQFF.

The rearrangement uses TRBV28 and TRBJ1-5; D gene ambiguous. Trimming pared 4 bases from V and 0 bases from J, leaving 7 bases between. The CDR3 sequence is 14 residues long. Germline CDR1 MDHEN, CDR2 SYDVKM. This CDR3 is CASSSRGSNQPQHF. Here the CDR3 DNA reads TGTGCCAGCAGTTCCCGGGGTAGCAATCAGCCCCAGCATTTT.